This T cell receptor beta chain was recorded in a study of metastatic and nonmetastatic thyroid tumors. At the level of the study: Repertoires were compared across blood and tumor or nodule tissue from malignant and benign thyroid patients. Overall study results and limits: The study reportedly found significantly higher TCR beta diversity in malignant thyroid tumors than benign nodules, in blood and tumor.

Trimming took 0 bases from V and 9 from J, leaving 11 bases between them. The CDR3 consists of 13 residues. Per the germline V gene, CDR1 is SGHTA and CDR2 is FQGNSA. As for this clone: No antigen is known for it.

TCRdb redid the clone calls on the PCR reads using MiXCR. The data contain around 5,000 clones, approximately 30% of them singletons. Prior to thyroid surgery, none of the patients had received any treatment. This TCR derives from a female donor with papillary thyroid cancer or a benign thyroid nodule (not recorded which). Some clones in this sample may be carry-over from other donors' samples. Sequenced material: adjacent normal tissue. The genes are TRBV7-2 and TRBJ2-5; D is possibly TRBD2 (5 bases). The CDR3 nucleotides are TGTGCCAGCAGCTTAGCCGGGTTGAGGGCCCAGTACTTC. It specifies CASSLAGLRAQYF.